This T cell receptor beta chain was retrieved from a study of tumor-infiltrating lymphocytes in primary liver carcinoma. Whole-study results and caveats: Unsorted bulk processing meant the study did not compare CD4+ and CD8+ repertoires.

Turning to this clonotype: Its antigen is unidentified. One junction end disagrees with the germline gene, perhaps due to a read error.

The CDR3 is 14 amino acids. Germline V gene data show CDR1 as MNHEY and CDR2 as SVGAGI. Blood RNA was derived from unsorted whole blood, and germline DNA was extracted too. Collection of roughly 4 milliliters of peripheral blood took place before surgery. The researchers produced TCR beta cDNA from 500 to 550 ng total RNA with a constant-region primer. ARM-PCR was slightly modified, and three nested multiplex PCR rounds with it gave rise to the TCR beta libraries. Primers for the first two PCR rounds were TRBV1-TRBV30 forward primers and a C-beta reverse primer (around 11 cycles per round). TCRdb ran MiXCR on the multiplex PCR reads and lists one entry per CDR3 protein. The sample records about 200,000 distinct CDR3 sequences, 65% being singletons.

This chain uses TRBV6-5 with TRBJ2-7; no clear D gene. The TCR comes from a woman aged 55-70 years with primary liver carcinoma and hepatitis B virus infection. The specimen was peripheral blood. This chain's CDR3 is CASCYSVHSYEQCF. The CDR3 coding sequence is TGTGCCAGCTGTTACTCAGTCCACTCCTACGAGCAGTGCTTC.